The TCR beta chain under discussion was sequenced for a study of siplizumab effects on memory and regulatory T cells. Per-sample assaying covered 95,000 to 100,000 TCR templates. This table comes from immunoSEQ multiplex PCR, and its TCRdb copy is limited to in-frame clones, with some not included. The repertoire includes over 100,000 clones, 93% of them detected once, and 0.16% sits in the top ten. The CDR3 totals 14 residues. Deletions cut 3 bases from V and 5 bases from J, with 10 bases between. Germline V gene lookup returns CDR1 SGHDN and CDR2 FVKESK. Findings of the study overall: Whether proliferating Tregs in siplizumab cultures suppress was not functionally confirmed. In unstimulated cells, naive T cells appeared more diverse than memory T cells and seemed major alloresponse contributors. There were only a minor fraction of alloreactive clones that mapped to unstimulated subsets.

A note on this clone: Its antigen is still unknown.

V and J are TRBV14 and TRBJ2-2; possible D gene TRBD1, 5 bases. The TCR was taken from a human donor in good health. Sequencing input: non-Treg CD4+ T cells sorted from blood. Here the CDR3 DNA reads TGTGCCAGCAGCCAGCAGGGCTGGACCGGGGAGCTGTTTTTT. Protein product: CASSQQGWTGELFF.